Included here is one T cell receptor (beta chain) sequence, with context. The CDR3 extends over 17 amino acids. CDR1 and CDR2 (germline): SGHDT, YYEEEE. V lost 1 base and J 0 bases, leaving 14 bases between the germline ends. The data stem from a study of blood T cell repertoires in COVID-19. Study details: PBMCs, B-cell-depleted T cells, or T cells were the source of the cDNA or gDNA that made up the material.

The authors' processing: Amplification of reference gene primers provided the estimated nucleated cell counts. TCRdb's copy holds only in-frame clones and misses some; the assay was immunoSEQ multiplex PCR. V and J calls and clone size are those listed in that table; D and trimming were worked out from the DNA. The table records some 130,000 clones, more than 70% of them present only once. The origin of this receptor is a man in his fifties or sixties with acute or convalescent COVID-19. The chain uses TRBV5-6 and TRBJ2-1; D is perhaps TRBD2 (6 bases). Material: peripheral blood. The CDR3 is CASSLIRGAASYNEQFF. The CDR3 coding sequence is TGTGCCAGCAGCTTGATACGCGGGGCTGCCTCCTACAATGAGCAGTTCTTC.